This TCR beta chain was captured in a study of CD8 T cells in ankylosing spondylitis. Libraries of TCR beta came from quantitative 5'-RACE with molecular barcodes. TCRdb used MiXCR to reprocess the 5' RACE reads, holding one entry per CDR3 protein. Found here are 700,000 to 850,000 distinct CDR3 sequences, about 10% of them singletons; the top ten hold 0.51%. In this sample, this clonotype turned up a few times. Its antigen is not known. Germline CDR1 is MDHEN and CDR2 is SYDVKM. The CDR3 is 13 residues long. Deletions cut 2 bases from V and 8 bases from J, with 12 bases between. General study results and limits: In reactive arthritis synovial fluid and blood, some motif variants had been reported before. Ankylosing spondylitis blood seemed to carry a telltale TCR beta motif made of roughly 8 highly homologous variants. Peripheral blood samples showed relatively rare disease-linked clones, and these clones were CD8+. Matched ankylosing spondylitis synovial fluid reportedly showed significant enrichment of disease-linked clones.

This chain connects TRBV28 to TRBJ1-1; D gene unclear. Source material: blood, either unsorted or a sorted T cell fraction (not recorded which). The source is a male donor with ankylosing spondylitis. CDR3 region: CASSLRSDEEAFF. The CDR3 DNA reads TGTGCCAGCAGTTTACGGTCCGACGAGGAAGCTTTCTTT. Full variable domain (outside the CDR3, taken from reference TRBV28 and TRBJ1-1): DVKVTQSSRYLVKRTGEKVFLECVQDMDHENMFWYRQDPGLGLRLIYFSYDVKMKEKGDIPEGYSVSREKKERFSLILESASTNQTSMYLCASSLRSDEEAFFGQGTRLTVV.